One and the same sample provided the 3 T cell receptor beta chains below, sequenced in a study of graft-versus-host responses after intestinal transplantation. No cognate antigen is known for these TCRs. Produced via immunoSEQ multiplex PCR; TCRdb's table is partial and in-frame only. The sample contains some 110,000 clones, more than 80% of which appear only once. The material sequenced was unstimulated CD4+ T cells sorted from spleen or lymph node cells, taken before transplant. The receptors shown here come from a human donor who was the organ donor for an intestinal transplant.

J is TRBJ2-1 and V is TRBV11-2; 7 positions match TRBD1. Germline V gene data show CDR1 as SGHAT and CDR2 as FQNNGV. The CDR3 is 16 residues long. V lost 5 bases to trimming and J lost 2 bases; unmatched junction nucleotides: 9. The CDR3 spells CASSESTGVPYNEQFF. The CDR3 coding sequence is TGTGCCAGCAGCGAAAGCACAGGGGTCCCCTACAATGAGCAGTTCTTC.

This clone was seen more than once but under ten times. This chain connects TRBV7-9 to TRBJ2-3; 10 bases line up with TRBD1. The CDR3 consists of 15 residues. CDR1 SEHNR and CDR2 FQNEAQ come from the germline V gene (reference sequence). Trimming at V came to 0 bases and at J to 4 bases, leaving 1 base not matched to a gene. The CDR3 region is CASSLATGGADTQYF. For the CDR3, the DNA is TGTGCCAGCAGCTTAGCGACAGGGGGCGCAGATACGCAGTATTTT. The full variable domain, rest sourced from reference TRBV7-9 and TRBJ2-3, is DTGVSQNPRHKITKRGQNVTFRCDPISEHNRLYWYRQTLGQGPEFLTYFQNEAQLEKSRLLSDRFSAERPKGSFSTLEIQRTEQGDSAMYLCASSLATGGADTQYFGPGTRLTVL.

The genes are TRBV12-5 and TRBJ2-2; no clear D. The germline CDR1 and CDR2 sequences are LGHNT and FRNRAP. V lost 7 bases and J lost 2, with 5 bases in between. The CDR3 is made up of 12 amino acids. The CDR3 sequence is CASATNTGELFF. The CDR3 nucleotides read TGTGCTAGTGCGACCAACACCGGGGAGCTGTTTTTT.